This T cell receptor beta chain was profiled in a study of T cells in localized non-small cell lung cancer. Findings and caveats of the study: Detection in adjacent lung was observed for a median around 50 of the top 100 tumor clones. Uninvolved adjacent lung, not tumor, had the highest T cell clonality.

TCRdb's table, derived via immunoSEQ multiplex PCR, lists solely in-frame clones and lacks some. The table lists 45,000 or so clones, around 81% of them singletons. The V gene's germline CDR1 is LGHNA and CDR2 YNFKEQ. V was clipped by 0 bases and J by 6 bases, with 17 bases between them. This CDR3 region has 16 residues. Concerning this clone itself: Its cognate antigen is unknown.

The chain joins TRBV4-2 to TRBJ2-5; D tentatively fits TRBD1 or TRBD2 (7 bases each). This receptor was obtained from a man aged 35 to 69 with stage III lung adenocarcinoma. The sample here was peripheral blood mononuclear cells, taken before any cancer treatment. The CDR3 loop is CASSQDAQGGGKTQYF. In nucleotides, the CDR3 is TGTGCCAGCAGCCAAGATGCGCAGGGGGGGGGAAAGACCCAGTACTTC.